Described below is a single TCR beta chain sequence and its context. The V gene end was trimmed by 7 bases and the J gene end by 6 bases; junction bases not matched to a gene: 3. Germline V CDR1 and CDR2: DFQATT, SNEGSKA (reference sequence). The CDR3 has 11 amino acids. The entry originates in a study of cytomegalovirus exposure and HLA in healthy donors. The PCR contained 60 Vbeta and 13 Jbeta primers. The table came from immunoSEQ multiplex PCR; TCRdb's copy has only in-frame clones and leaves some out. The data contain approximately 110,000 clones, 60% to 75% of them seen just once; the ten biggest clones take up roughly 10%.

The sample taken for sequencing was PBMCs. The gene calls are TRBV20-1 and TRBJ2-7; 10 nucleotides match TRBD1. The clonotype originates from a man aged 40-49 years in good health and CMV-seropositive. Written as DNA, the CDR3 is TGCAGTGGCCGACAGGGGGCCGAGCAGTACTTC. Its protein is CSGRQGAEQYF.